This passage covers 2 T cell receptor beta chains from one sample sequenced in a study of shared clonotypes between healthy human individuals. Generated by immunoSEQ multiplex PCR, the TCRdb table keeps only in-frame clones and is missing some. Of about 2.3 million clones listed, over 85% are singletons. The sample comprised naive CD4+ T cells from PBMCs. The sample's subset: CD45RA+ positively selected. These receptors all stem from a man between 18 and 29 years old in good health. Some clones in this sample may be carry-over from other donors' samples.

This chain connects TRBV7-8 to TRBJ2-7; no firm D call. This CDR3 has 14 residues. Trimming removed 5 bases at V and 1 base at J, with 12 bases between. Germline CDR1 and CDR2: SGHVS and FQNEAQ. Here the CDR3 reads CASSLRSTSYEQYF. The DNA of the CDR3 is TGTGCCAGCAGCCTAAGGTCGACTTCCTACGAGCAGTACTTC.

This chain connects TRBV28 to TRBJ2-3; a weak D match, TRBD2 (7 bases). CDR3 size: 17 residues. V lost 4 bases and J 0 bases, leaving 17 bases between the germline ends. Germline CDR1 is MDHEN and CDR2 is SYDVKM. The CDR3 DNA follows: TGTGCCAGCAGTTCCATGGGGGGGCGGGATAGCACAGATACGCAGTATTTT. Protein product: CASSSMGGRDSTDTQYF.